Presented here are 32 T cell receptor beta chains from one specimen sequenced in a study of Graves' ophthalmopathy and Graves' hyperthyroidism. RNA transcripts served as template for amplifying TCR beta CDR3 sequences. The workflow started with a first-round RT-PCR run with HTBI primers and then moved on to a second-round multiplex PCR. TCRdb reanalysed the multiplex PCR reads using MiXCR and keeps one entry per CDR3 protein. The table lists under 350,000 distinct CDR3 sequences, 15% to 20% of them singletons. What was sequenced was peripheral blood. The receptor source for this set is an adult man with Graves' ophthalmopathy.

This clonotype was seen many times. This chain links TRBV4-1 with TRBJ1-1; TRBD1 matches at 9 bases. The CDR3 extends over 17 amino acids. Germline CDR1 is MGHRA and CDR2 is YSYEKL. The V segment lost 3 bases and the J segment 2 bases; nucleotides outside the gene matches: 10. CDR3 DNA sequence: TGCGCCAGCAGCCAGGGGACAGGGCAAAACTTAAACACTGAAGCTTTCTTT. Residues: CASSQGTGQNLNTEAFF.

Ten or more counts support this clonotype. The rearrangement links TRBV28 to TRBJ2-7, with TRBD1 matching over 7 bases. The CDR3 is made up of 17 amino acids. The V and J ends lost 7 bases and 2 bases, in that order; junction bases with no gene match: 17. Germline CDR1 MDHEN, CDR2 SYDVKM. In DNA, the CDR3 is TGTGCCAGCACTACCCCAGCGATCCCGACAGGGACCTACGAGCAGTACTTC. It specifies CASTTPAIPTGTYEQYF.

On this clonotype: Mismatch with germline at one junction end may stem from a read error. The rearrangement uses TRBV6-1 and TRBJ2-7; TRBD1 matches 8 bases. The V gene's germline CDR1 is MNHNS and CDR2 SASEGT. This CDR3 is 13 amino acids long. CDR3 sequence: CASIHSDRVEQSF. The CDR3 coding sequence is TGTGCCAGCATCCACTCGGACAGGGTCGAGCAGTCCTTC.

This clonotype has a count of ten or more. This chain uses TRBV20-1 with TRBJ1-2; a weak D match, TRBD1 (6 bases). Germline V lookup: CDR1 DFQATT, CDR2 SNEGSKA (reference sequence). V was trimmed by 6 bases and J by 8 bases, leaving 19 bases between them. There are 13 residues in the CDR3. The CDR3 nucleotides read TGCAGTGCGGGCCGGGACACTCCTGGGGGCTACACCTTC. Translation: CSAGRDTPGGYTF.

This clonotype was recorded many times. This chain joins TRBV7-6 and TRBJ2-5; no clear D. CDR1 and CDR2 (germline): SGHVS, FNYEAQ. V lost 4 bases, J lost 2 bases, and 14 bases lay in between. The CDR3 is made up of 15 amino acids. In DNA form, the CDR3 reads TGTGCCAGCAGCTATTCGGGCTCCGCTCAAGAGACCCAGTACTTC. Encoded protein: CASSYSGSAQETQYF.

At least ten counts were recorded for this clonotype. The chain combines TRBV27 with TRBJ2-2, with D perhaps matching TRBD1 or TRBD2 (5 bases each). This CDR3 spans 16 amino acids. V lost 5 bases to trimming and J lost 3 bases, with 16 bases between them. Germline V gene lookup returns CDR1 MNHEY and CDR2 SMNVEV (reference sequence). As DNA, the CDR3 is TGTGCCAGCAGTCCATACCGGGACCTATACACCGGGGAGCTGTTTTTT. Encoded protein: CASSPYRDLYTGELFF.

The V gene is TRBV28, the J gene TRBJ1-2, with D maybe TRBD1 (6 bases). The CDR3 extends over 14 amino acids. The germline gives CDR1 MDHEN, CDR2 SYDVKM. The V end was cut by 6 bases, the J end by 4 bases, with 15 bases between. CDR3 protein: CASSGGLSFYGYTF. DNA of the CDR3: TGTGCCAGCAGCGGGGGGCTTTCCTTCTATGGCTACACCTTC.

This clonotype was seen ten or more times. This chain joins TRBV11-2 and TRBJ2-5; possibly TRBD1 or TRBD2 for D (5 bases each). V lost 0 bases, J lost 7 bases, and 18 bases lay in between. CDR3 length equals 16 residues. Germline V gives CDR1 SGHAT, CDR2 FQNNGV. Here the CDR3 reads CASSLDNRGLVGTQYF. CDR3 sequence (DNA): TGTGCCAGCAGCTTAGATAATCGGGGCCTAGTCGGGACCCAGTACTTC. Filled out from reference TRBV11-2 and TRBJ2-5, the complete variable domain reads EAGVAQSPRYKIIEKRQSVAFWCNPISGHATLYWYQQILGQGPKLLIQFQNNGVVDDSQLPKDRFSAERLKGVDSTLKIQPAKLEDSAVYLCASSLDNRGLVGTQYFGPGTRLLVL.

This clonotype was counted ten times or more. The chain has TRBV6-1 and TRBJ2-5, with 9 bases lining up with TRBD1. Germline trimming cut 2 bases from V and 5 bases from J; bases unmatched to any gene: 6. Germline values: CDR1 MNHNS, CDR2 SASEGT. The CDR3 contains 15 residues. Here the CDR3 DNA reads TGTGCCAGCAGTGAATGGGGGACAGGGCTGGAGACCCAGTACTTC. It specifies CASSEWGTGLETQYF.

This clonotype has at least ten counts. Here the CDR3 DNA reads TGCAGCGTTGGTAGTTTTAACACTGAAGCTTTCTTT. Amino acid sequence: CSVGSFNTEAFF. The J gene is TRBJ1-1, the V gene TRBV29-1; D is unclear. V was cut by 4 bases and J by 2 bases, with 8 bases left in between. This CDR3 region has 12 residues. The germline gives CDR1 SQVTM, CDR2 ANQGSEA. Filled out from reference TRBV29-1 and TRBJ1-1, the complete variable domain reads SAVISQKPSRDICQRGTSLTIQCQVDSQVTMMFWYRQQPGQSLTLIATANQGSEATYESGFVIDKFPISRPNLTFSTLTVSNMSPEDSSIYLCSVGSFNTEAFFGQGTRLTVV.

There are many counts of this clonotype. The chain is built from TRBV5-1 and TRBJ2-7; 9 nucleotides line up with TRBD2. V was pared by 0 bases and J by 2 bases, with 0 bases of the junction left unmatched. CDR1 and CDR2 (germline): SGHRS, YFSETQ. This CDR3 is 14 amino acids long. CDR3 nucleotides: TGCGCCAGCAGCTTGGGGACTAGCGCCTACGAGCAGTACTTC. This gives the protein CASSLGTSAYEQYF.

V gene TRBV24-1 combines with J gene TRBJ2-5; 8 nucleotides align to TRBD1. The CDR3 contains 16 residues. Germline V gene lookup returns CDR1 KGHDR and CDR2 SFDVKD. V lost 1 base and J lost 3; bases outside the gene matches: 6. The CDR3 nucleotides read TGTGCCACCAGTGATTTACCGAGGACAGGGAAAGAGACCCAGTACTTC. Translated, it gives CATSDLPRTGKETQYF.

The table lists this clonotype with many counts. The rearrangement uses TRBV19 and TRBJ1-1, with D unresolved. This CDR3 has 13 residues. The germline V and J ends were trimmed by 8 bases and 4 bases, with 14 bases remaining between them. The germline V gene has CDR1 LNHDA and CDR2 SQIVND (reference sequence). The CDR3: CASSVGSGTEAFF. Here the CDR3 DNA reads TGTGCCAGTTCCGTGGGTTCTGGCACTGAAGCTTTCTTT.

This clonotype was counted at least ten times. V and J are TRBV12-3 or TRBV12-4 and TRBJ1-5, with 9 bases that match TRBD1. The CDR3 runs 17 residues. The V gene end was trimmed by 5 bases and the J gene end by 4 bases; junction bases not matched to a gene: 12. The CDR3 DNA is TGTGCCAGCAGTCCAGTAACCGGGACAGGGTTTAATCAGCCCCAGCATTTT. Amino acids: CASSPVTGTGFNQPQHF.

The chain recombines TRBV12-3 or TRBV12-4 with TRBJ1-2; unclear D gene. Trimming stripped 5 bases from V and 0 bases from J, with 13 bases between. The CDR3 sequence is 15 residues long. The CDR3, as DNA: TGTGCCAGCAGTCTTTCGGCGGGTCCTAACTATGGCTACACCTTC. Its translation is CASSLSAGPNYGYTF.

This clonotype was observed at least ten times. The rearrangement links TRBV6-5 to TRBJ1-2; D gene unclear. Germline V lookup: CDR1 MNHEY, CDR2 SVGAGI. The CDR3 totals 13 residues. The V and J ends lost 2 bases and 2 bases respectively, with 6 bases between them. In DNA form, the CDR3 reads TGTGCCAGCAGTTACCACGGGAACTATGGCTACACCTTC. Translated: CASSYHGNYGYTF.

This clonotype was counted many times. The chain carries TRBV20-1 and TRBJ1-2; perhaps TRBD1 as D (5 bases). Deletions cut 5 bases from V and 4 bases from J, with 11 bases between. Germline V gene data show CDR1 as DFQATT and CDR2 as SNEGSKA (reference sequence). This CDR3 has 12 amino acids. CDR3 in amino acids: CSAARGVYGYTF. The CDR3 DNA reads TGCAGTGCTGCCCGAGGGGTCTATGGCTACACCTTC.

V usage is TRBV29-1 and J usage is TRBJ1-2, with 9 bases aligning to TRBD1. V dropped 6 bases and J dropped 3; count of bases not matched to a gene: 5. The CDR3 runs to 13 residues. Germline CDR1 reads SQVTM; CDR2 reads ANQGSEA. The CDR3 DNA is TGCAGCGTGGGGACAGGGAGGGACTATGGCTACACCTTC. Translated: CSVGTGRDYGYTF.

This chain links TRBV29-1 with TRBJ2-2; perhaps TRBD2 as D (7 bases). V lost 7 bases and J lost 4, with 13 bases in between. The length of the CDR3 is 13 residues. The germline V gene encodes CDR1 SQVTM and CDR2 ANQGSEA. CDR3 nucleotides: TGCAGCGGCGGGGGAGGGGGCACCGGGGAGCTGTTTTTT. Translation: CSGGGGGTGELFF.

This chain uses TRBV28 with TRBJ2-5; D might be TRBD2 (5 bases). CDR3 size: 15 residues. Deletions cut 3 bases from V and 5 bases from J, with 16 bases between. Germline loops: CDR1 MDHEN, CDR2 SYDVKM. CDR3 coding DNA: TGTGCCAGCAGTTTTGGGGAGTCGGAAGTGGAGACCCAGTACTTC. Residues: CASSFGESEVETQYF.

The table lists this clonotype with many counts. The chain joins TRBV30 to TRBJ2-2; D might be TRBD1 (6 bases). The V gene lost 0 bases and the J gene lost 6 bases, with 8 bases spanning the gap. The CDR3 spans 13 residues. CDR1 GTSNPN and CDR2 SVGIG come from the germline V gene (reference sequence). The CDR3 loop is CAWSVGGSGELFF. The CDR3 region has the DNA TGTGCCTGGAGTGTAGGGGGATCCGGGGAGCTGTTTTTT.

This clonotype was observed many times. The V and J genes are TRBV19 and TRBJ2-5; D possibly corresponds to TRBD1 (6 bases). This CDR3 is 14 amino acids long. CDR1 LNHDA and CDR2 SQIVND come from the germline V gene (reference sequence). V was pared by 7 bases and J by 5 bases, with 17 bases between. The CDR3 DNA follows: TGTGCCAGTACCGAGACAGGTGGGGAGGAGACCCAGTACTTC. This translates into CASTETGGEETQYF.

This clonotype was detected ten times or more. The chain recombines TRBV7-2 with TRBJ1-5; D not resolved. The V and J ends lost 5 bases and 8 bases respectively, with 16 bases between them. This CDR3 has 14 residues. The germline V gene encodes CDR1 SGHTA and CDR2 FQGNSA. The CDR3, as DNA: TGTGCCAGCAGCCGGGAATGGAGCTTCGAGCCCCAGCATTTT. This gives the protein CASSREWSFEPQHF. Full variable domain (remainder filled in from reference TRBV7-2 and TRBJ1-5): GAGVSQSPSNKVTEKGKDVELRCDPISGHTALYWYRQSLGQGLEFLIYFQGNSAPDKSGLPSDRFSAERTGGSVSTLTIQRTQQEDSAVYLCASSREWSFEPQHFGDGTRLSIL.

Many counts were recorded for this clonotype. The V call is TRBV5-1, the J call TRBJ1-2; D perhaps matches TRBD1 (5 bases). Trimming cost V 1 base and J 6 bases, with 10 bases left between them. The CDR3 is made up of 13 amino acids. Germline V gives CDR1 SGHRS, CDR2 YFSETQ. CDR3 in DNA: TGCGCCAGCAGCTTGTTGGGGACGGATGGCTACACCTTC. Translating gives CASSLLGTDGYTF.

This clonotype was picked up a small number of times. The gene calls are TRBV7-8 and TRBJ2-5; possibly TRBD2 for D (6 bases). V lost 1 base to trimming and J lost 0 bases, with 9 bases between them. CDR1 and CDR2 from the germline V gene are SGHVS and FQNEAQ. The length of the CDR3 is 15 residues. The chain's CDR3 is CASSLVSGDQETQYF. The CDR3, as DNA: TGTGCCAGCAGCTTAGTTAGCGGAGACCAAGAGACCCAGTACTTC.

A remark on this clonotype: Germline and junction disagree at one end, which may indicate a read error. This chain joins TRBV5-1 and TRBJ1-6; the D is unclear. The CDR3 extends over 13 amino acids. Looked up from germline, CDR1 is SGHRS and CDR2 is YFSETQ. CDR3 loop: CVSSLGRNSPLHF. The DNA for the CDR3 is TGCGTCAGCAGCTTGGGGAGGAATTCACCCCTCCACTTT.

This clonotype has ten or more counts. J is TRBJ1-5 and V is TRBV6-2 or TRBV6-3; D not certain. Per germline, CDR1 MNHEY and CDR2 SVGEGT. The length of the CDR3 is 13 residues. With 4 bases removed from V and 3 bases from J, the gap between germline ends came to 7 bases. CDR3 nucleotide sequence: TGTGCCAGCAGTTGGCTCTCCAATCAGCCCCAGCATTTT. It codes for CASSWLSNQPQHF.

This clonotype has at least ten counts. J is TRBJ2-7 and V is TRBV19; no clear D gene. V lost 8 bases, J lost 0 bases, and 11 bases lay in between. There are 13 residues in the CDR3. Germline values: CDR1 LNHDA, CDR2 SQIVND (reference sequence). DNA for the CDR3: TGTGCCAGTCAACAGAGTTTCTCCTACGAGCAGTACTTC. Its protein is CASQQSFSYEQYF.

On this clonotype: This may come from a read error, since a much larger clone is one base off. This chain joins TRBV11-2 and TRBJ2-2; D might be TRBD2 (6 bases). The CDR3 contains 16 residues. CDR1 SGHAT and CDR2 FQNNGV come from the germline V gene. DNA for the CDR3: TGTGCCAGCAGCAAAGGGACGTCAGGTGACACCGGGGGGCTGTTTTTT. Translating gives CASSKGTSGDTGGLFF.

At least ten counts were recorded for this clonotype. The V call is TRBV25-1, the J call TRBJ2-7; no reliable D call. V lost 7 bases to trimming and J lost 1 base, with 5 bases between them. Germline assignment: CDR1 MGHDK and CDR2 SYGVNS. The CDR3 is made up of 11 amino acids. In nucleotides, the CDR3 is TGTGCCAGCATGGCGTCCTACGAGCAGTACTTC. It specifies CASMASYEQYF.

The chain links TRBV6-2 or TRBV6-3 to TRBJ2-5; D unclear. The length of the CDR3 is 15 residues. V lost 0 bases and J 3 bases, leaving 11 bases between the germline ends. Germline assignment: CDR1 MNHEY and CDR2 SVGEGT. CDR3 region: CASSYSQNPKETQYF. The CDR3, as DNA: TGTGCCAGCAGTTACTCTCAGAACCCTAAAGAGACCCAGTACTTC.

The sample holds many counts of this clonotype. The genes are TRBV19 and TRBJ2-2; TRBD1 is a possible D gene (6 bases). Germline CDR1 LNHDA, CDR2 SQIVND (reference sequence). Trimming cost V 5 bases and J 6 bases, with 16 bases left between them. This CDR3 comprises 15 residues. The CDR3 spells CASSAFSQGSGELFF. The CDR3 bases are TGTGCCAGTAGTGCCTTTAGTCAGGGGTCCGGGGAGCTGTTTTTT.